These T cell receptor beta chains were read from a single sample in a study of regulatory T cells in long-lasting Graves disease. TCRdb fed the multiplex PCR reads into MiXCR, producing one record per CDR3 protein. The sample gives 530,000 or so distinct CDR3 sequences, 15% to 20% of which show up once; around 13% is in the top ten. The same sample was also studied in work on T cells in Graves' hyperthyroidism and ophthalmopathy.

Sequencing used peripheral blood mononuclear cells (PBMCs), obtained at new diagnosis, from a patient treated with antithyroid drugs. Receptors were obtained from a young man with Graves disease. Both conserved end residues are part of each CDR3. Fields, in order: J gene, D gene, clone size, V gene, CDR3 protein, CDR3 DNA. A D gene is named only where the DNA matches it firmly. For some rows the clone size is stated as once, few or many, or as a class when expanded; others skip it.

TRBJ1-1,NA,many,TRBV6-5,CASSYTREQNTEAFF,TGTGCCAGCAGTTATACCAGGGAGCAGAACACTGAAGCTTTCTTT
TRBJ1-2,NA,many,TRBV5-4,CASSLGGVLVYGYTF,TGTGCCAGCAGCTTGGGCGGGGTCCTGGTCTATGGCTACACCTTC
TRBJ2-5,NA,NA,TRBV14,CASSPDRRGETQYF,TGTGCCAGCAGCCCCGACCGGAGGGGAGAGACCCAGTACTTC
TRBJ2-3,TRBD2,few,TRBV11-1,CASSSGLAESNTDTQYF,TGTGCCAGCAGCTCCGGACTAGCGGAGAGTAACACAGATACGCAGTATTTT
TRBJ2-1,TRBD2,many,TRBV20-1,CSAPRTSGRAFEQFF,TGCAGTGCCCCCCGGACTAGCGGGAGGGCCTTTGAGCAGTTCTTC
TRBJ1-2,TRBD1,few,TRBV20-1,CSARRQGMANYGYTF,TGCAGTGCTAGAAGACAGGGAATGGCTAACTATGGCTACACCTTC
TRBJ2-7,NA,NA,TRBV6-1,CASSVNIPRGEQYF,TGTGCCAGCAGTGTGAACATACCCAGGGGCGAGCAGTACTTC
TRBJ2-2,NA,NA,TRBV5-1,CASSPTDSLYANTGELFF,TGCGCCAGCAGCCCTACGGACAGCCTATACGCGAACACCGGGGAGCTGTTTTTT
TRBJ2-5,NA,many,TRBV6-4,CASSYSNRWGESQYF,TGTGCCAGCAGTTACTCGAATCGGTGGGGGGAGTCCCAGTACTTC
TRBJ1-5,NA,NA,TRBV7-9,CASSSSGLGQPQHF,TGTGCCAGCAGCTCCTCAGGGTTAGGTCAGCCCCAGCATTTT
TRBJ1-6,NA,NA,TRBV19,CASSLRQPRSPLHF,TGTGCCAGTAGCCTGCGACAGCCGAGATCACCCCTCCACTTT
TRBJ1-5,TRBD1,many,TRBV2,CASSVQGVNQPQHF,TGTGCCAGCAGCGTACAGGGGGTAAATCAGCCCCAGCATTTT
TRBJ1-2,NA,NA,TRBV7-9,CASGEGFSSGYTF,TGTGCCAGCGGCGAGGGTTTTTCTTCGGGCTACACCTTC
TRBJ1-5,NA,many,TRBV6-1,CASTIEVNQPQHF,TGTGCCAGCACGATCGAAGTTAATCAGCCCCAGCATTTT
TRBJ2-2,TRBD2,few,TRBV5-1,CASSLKSRLAGGPGGELFF,TGCGCCAGCAGCTTGAAGAGTCGTCTAGCGGGAGGGCCCGGCGGGGAGCTGTTTTTT
TRBJ2-1,NA,many,TRBV27,CASSSLRDSTYNEQFF,TGTGCCAGCAGCTCGCTCCGGGACTCGACCTACAATGAGCAGTTCTTC
TRBJ2-7,NA,NA,TRBV30,CAWSPPLGETYEQYF,TGTGCCTGGAGTCCTCCCCTCGGGGAAACCTACGAGCAGTACTTC
TRBJ2-7,NA,NA,TRBV3-1,CASGPNFNYEQYF,TGTGCCAGCGGTCCCAACTTTAACTACGAGCAGTACTTC
TRBJ2-7,NA,NA,TRBV4-1,CASSHRDEAYEQYF,TGCGCCAGCAGCCACCGAGACGAAGCCTACGAGCAGTACTTC
TRBJ2-3,NA,many,TRBV2,CASRQGRTDTQYF,TGTGCCAGCAGGCAGGGGCGCACAGATACGCAGTATTTT
TRBJ2-1,TRBD1,NA,TRBV5-4,CASSSEGGSFNEQFF,TGTGCCAGCAGCTCGGAAGGGGGCTCCTTCAATGAGCAGTTCTTC
TRBJ2-5,NA,many,TRBV7-2,CASSLGQRGRAGSQYF,TGTGCCAGCAGCTTAGGTCAACGGGGCAGGGCGGGGTCCCAGTACTTC
TRBJ1-1,NA,few,TRBV19,CASAPIGPNTEAFF,TGTGCCAGTGCCCCAATAGGGCCCAACACTGAAGCTTTCTTT
TRBJ2-7,TRBD1,many,TRBV28,CASSSPTRDRAAYEQYF,TGTGCCAGCAGTTCCCCCACCCGGGACAGGGCCGCCTACGAGCAGTACTTC
TRBJ2-7,NA,few,TRBV12-3/TRBV12-4,CASSLTWLGAEQYF,TGTGCCAGCAGTTTAACTTGGCTAGGCGCCGAGCAGTACTTC
TRBJ2-7,NA,few,TRBV6-5,CASSYSSAGRLYEQYF,TGTGCCAGCAGTTACTCGTCGGCCGGCCGCCTCTACGAGCAGTACTTC
TRBJ2-2,TRBD2,NA,TRBV4-1,CASSKGVAGGPGELFF,TGCGCCAGCAGCAAGGGAGTAGCGGGAGGTCCCGGGGAGCTGTTTTTT
TRBJ1-1,TRBD1,many,TRBV10-3,CATRDRGNTEAFF,TGTGCCACCCGGGACAGGGGGAACACTGAAGCTTTCTTT
TRBJ1-1,NA,NA,TRBV5-6,CASSLYSGNTEAFF,TGTGCCAGCAGCTTGTATTCCGGGAACACTGAAGCTTTCTTT
TRBJ2-3,TRBD2,few,TRBV4-1,CASSPLGLAGVPSTDTQYF,TGCGCCAGCAGCCCCCTGGGACTAGCGGGAGTCCCAAGCACAGATACGCAGTATTTT
TRBJ2-7,NA,NA,TRBV12-3/TRBV12-4,CASSFSYLYEQYF,TGTGCCAGCAGTTTCTCTTATCTCTACGAGCAGTACTTC
TRBJ2-7,TRBD1,few,TRBV16,CASSQNAGTGGGPYEQYF,TGTGCCAGCAGCCAAAATGCCGGGACAGGGGGCGGACCCTACGAGCAGTACTTC
TRBJ2-3,NA,NA,TRBV19,CAGRDASTDTQYF,TGTGCCGGAAGGGACGCCAGCACAGATACGCAGTATTTT
TRBJ1-4,NA,few,TRBV27,CASSSSRRNEKLFF,TGTGCCAGCAGTTCTTCCAGACGAAATGAAAAACTGTTTTTT
TRBJ2-7,TRBD2,few,TRBV2,CASRPRLAGAYEQYF,TGTGCCAGCAGACCCAGACTAGCGGGAGCCTACGAGCAGTACTTC
TRBJ2-2,NA,NA,TRBV5-1,CASSLLEGATTGELFF,TGCGCCAGCAGCTTGTTGGAGGGGGCGACCACCGGGGAGCTGTTTTTT
TRBJ2-7,TRBD1,many,TRBV7-2,CASSPRQGATYEQYF,TGTGCCAGCAGCCCTAGACAGGGGGCTACCTACGAGCAGTACTTC
TRBJ2-2,NA,many,TRBV30,CASRTVAGELFF,TGTGCCTCTAGGACAGTGGCCGGGGAGCTGTTTTTT
TRBJ2-3,TRBD2,few,TRBV3-1,CASSQAGTSGRVGMYF,TGTGCCAGCAGCCAAGCCGGGACTAGCGGGAGGGTTGGAATGTATTTT
TRBJ2-7,TRBD1,many,TRBV2,CASRRGQGLSYEQYF,TGTGCCAGCAGGAGGGGACAGGGCCTTTCCTACGAGCAGTACTTC
TRBJ2-3,NA,few,TRBV3-1,CASSQDIGGRQYF,TGTGCCAGCAGCCAAGATATAGGAGGGAGGCAGTATTTT
TRBJ1-5,NA,NA,TRBV19,CAAKEGHQVNQPQHF,TGTGCCGCAAAAGAGGGACACCAAGTTAATCAGCCCCAGCATTTT
TRBJ2-7,NA,few,TRBV5-1,CASSFTGLREQYF,TGCGCCAGCAGCTTTACAGGATTGAGGGAGCAGTACTTC
TRBJ2-3,TRBD2,NA,TRBV12-3/TRBV12-4,CASSFSSGWYPQYF,TGTGCCAGCAGTTTTTCTAGCGGGTGGTACCCGCAGTATTTT
TRBJ1-1,NA,few,TRBV6-1,CASSVTTTITEAFF,TGTGCCAGCAGTGTGACTACGACCATCACTGAAGCTTTCTTT
TRBJ2-7,NA,few,TRBV27,CASSPYHIGGYEQYF,TGTGCCAGCAGTCCCTACCATATAGGGGGCTACGAGCAGTACTTC
TRBJ1-6,TRBD1,NA,TRBV6-2/TRBV6-3,CASSYRQLQGNSPLHF,TGTGCCAGCAGTTACCGGCAGCTACAGGGGAATTCACCCCTCCACTTT
TRBJ2-5,NA,NA,TRBV7-8,CASSLDSVGTQYF,TGTGCCAGCAGCTTGGACTCGGTGGGGACCCAGTACTTC
TRBJ2-3,NA,many,TRBV28,CASSPREYTQYF,TGTGCCAGCAGTCCACGGGAGTATACGCAGTATTTT
TRBJ1-2,TRBD1,many,TRBV2,CASSRTGAGYTF,TGTGCCAGCAGCCGGACAGGCGCCGGCTACACCTTC
TRBJ2-5,NA,many,TRBV19,CASSYGTRAETQYF,TGTGCCAGTAGTTACGGTACCAGGGCAGAGACCCAGTACTTC
TRBJ2-5,TRBD1,few,TRBV29-1,CSVDRGKQGDWETQYF,TGCAGCGTTGATAGGGGTAAACAGGGGGATTGGGAGACCCAGTACTTC
TRBJ1-1,TRBD1,few,TRBV20-1,CSARDRGQAGLRAFF,TGCAGTGCTAGAGATAGGGGACAGGCTGGGTTGCGGGCTTTCTTT
TRBJ2-1,NA,NA,TRBV6-5,CASSYFGAEVTNEQFF,TGTGCCAGCAGTTACTTTGGGGCAGAGGTGACGAATGAGCAGTTCTTC
TRBJ2-2,NA,many,TRBV24-1,CATSDANLGLGELFF,TGTGCCACCAGTGATGCAAACTTGGGGCTCGGGGAGCTGTTTTTT
TRBJ2-3,TRBD2,NA,TRBV20-1,CSARVPLGGLAGGPTLHTQYF,TGCAGTGCTAGGGTCCCCTTAGGGGGACTAGCGGGAGGGCCCACCTTGCATACGCAGTATTTT
TRBJ2-5,NA,many,TRBV6-9,CASSYPEGGRQVEETQYF,TGTGCCAGCAGTTACCCAGAGGGGGGCCGTCAGGTGGAAGAGACCCAGTACTTC
TRBJ1-4,TRBD1,NA,TRBV28,CASSPRQGASANEKLFF,TGTGCCAGCAGTCCGAGACAGGGGGCATCTGCTAATGAAAAACTGTTTTTT
TRBJ2-7,TRBD1,few,TRBV27,CASRLTGGFYEQYF,TGTGCCAGCAGGTTGACAGGGGGATTCTACGAGCAGTACTTC
TRBJ1-5,NA,many,TRBV28,CASSLGGFDQPQHF,TGTGCCAGCAGTTTAGGGGGTTTTGATCAGCCCCAGCATTTT